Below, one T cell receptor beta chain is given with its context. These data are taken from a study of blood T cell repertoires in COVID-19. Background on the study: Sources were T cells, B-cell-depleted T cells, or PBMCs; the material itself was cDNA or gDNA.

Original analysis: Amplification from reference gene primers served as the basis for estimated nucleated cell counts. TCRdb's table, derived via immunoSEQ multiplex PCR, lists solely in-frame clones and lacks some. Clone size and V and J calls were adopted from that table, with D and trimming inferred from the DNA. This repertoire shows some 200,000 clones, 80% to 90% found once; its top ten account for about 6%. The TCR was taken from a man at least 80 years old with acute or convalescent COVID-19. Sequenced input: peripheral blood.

The CDR3 region has the DNA TGTGCCACCAGCAGAGGGGGGGGGATCTCCTACGAGCAGTACTTC. Translating it yields CATSRGGGISYEQYF. The J gene is TRBJ2-7, the V gene TRBV15; 7 bases map to TRBD2. The CDR3 totals 15 residues. The V segment lost 1 base and the J segment 0 bases; nucleotides outside the gene matches: 3. Germline V gene lookup returns CDR1 LNHNV and CDR2 YYDKDF (reference sequence).